The 20 T cell receptor beta chains in this list originate from one sample, sequenced in a study of cytomegalovirus exposure and HLA in healthy donors. It was with 60 Vbeta and 13 Jbeta primers that the PCR ran. Sequenced by immunoSEQ multiplex PCR; TCRdb stores in-frame clones only, minus some. The sample shows 150,000 or so clones, about 74% of them seen only once. Sequencing was done on a sample of PBMCs. These receptor sequences come from a man between 18 and 35 years old in good health and CMV-seropositive.

This sequence joins TRBV28 and TRBJ2-3; 10 nucleotides line up with TRBD2. V dropped 0 bases and J dropped 2; count of bases not matched to a gene: 5. The germline gives CDR1 MDHEN, CDR2 SYDVKM. CDR3 length: 17 amino acids. CDR3 residues: CASSLWLAGAHTDTQYF. The DNA for the CDR3 is TGTGCCAGCAGTTTATGGCTAGCGGGGGCCCACACAGATACGCAGTATTTT.

The V gene is TRBV7-2, the J gene TRBJ2-7, with 8 bases that match TRBD1. Germline CDR1 SGHTA, CDR2 FQGNSA. V trimming: 5 bases; J trimming: 7 bases; junction bases outside the gene matches: 10. There are 14 residues in the CDR3. CDR3 bases: TGTGCCAGCAGCGACAGGACAGGGCTCGGGGAGCAGTACTTC. Residues: CASSDRTGLGEQYF.

The chain combines TRBV15 with TRBJ2-1; TRBD2 matches 8 bases. The CDR3 is made up of 16 amino acids. The V gene end was trimmed by 0 bases and the J gene end by 5 bases; junction bases not matched to a gene: 6. Per germline, CDR1 LNHNV and CDR2 YYDKDF (reference sequence). CDR3 protein: CATSREERGRNNEQFF. In DNA form, the CDR3 reads TGTGCCACCAGCAGAGAGGAGCGGGGGAGAAACAATGAGCAGTTCTTC. Based on the CDR3 plus reference TRBV15 and TRBJ2-1, the full variable domain is DAMVIQNPRYQVTQFGKPVTLSCSQTLNHNVMYWYQQKSSQAPKLLFHYYDKDFNNEADTPDNFQSRRPNTSFCFLDIRSPGLGDTAMYLCATSREERGRNNEQFFGPGTRLTVL.

CDR3 DNA: TGTGCCAGCAGTAGCTCTCAGGGGGCGGCTGGAAACACCATATATTTT. This codes for CASSSSQGAAGNTIYF. The chain has TRBV27 and TRBJ1-3, with 8 positions matching TRBD1. V shed 5 bases and J 2 bases; nucleotides not matched to a gene: 8. CDR1 is MNHEY and CDR2 is SMNVEV in the germline V gene (reference sequence). The CDR3 loop spans 16 amino acids.

This rearrangement joins TRBV7-2 to TRBJ2-7; TRBD2 is a possible D gene (6 bases). Trimming took 5 bases from V and 0 from J, leaving 14 bases between them. The CDR3 has 15 amino acids. The germline CDR1 and CDR2 sequences are SGHTA and FQGNSA. The chain's CDR3 is CASSLRAGPSYEQYF. The DNA of the CDR3 is TGTGCCAGCAGCCTCAGAGCGGGTCCCTCCTACGAGCAGTACTTC. Together with reference TRBV7-2 and TRBJ2-7, the CDR3 gives the full variable domain: GAGVSQSPSNKVTEKGKDVELRCDPISGHTALYWYRQSLGQGLEFLIYFQGNSAPDKSGLPSDRFSAERTGGSVSTLTIQRTQQEDSAVYLCASSLRAGPSYEQYFGPGTRLTVT.

The rearrangement links TRBV5-4 to TRBJ1-2; no firm D call. The CDR3 loop spans 13 amino acids. Deletions cut 3 bases from V and 7 bases from J, with 13 bases between. CDR1 is SGHNT and CDR2 is YYREEE in the germline V gene (reference sequence). The CDR3 DNA reads as TGTGCCAGCAGCTGGGAGCCAACTGGTGGCTACACCTTC. It yields the protein CASSWEPTGGYTF.

V is TRBV6-5 and J is TRBJ2-7, with 8 bases that match TRBD1. The CDR3 is 14 residues long. The J segment lost 2 bases and the V segment lost 6 bases, leaving 6 bases of the junction unmatched. Germline CDR1 is MNHEY and CDR2 is SVGAGI. In DNA form, the CDR3 reads TGTGCCAGCAGGACGCGGGACAGGCCCTACGAGCAGTACTTC. It translates to CASRTRDRPYEQYF.

This clone came up once. This CDR3 is CASSEGRDTNFYEQYF. The CDR3 DNA is TGTGCCAGCAGCGAGGGCCGGGACACCAACTTCTACGAGCAGTACTTC. The chain has TRBV9 and TRBJ2-7; D perhaps matches TRBD1 (6 bases). Trimming stripped 3 bases from V and 3 bases from J, with 19 bases between. Germline lookup yields CDR1 SGDLS and CDR2 YYNGEE. The CDR3 sequence is 16 residues long. Supplemented by reference TRBV9 and TRBJ2-7, the full variable domain reads DSGVTQTPKHLITATGQRVTLRCSPRSGDLSVYWYQQSLDQGLQFLIQYYNGEERAKGNILERFSAQQFPDLHSELNLSSLELGDSALYFCASSEGRDTNFYEQYFGPGTRLTVT.

This clone came up a few times. The V gene is TRBV7-2, the J gene TRBJ1-5; D is undetermined. CDR3 size: 14 residues. Germline V lookup: CDR1 SGHTA, CDR2 FQGNSA. The V gene lost 1 base and the J gene lost 8 bases, with 12 bases spanning the gap. Here the CDR3 DNA reads TGTGCCAGCAGCTTAGAAGCGGGCGGCAAGCCCCAGCATTTT. This encodes CASSLEAGGKPQHF. Full variable domain (remainder filled in from reference TRBV7-2 and TRBJ1-5): GAGVSQSPSNKVTEKGKDVELRCDPISGHTALYWYRQSLGQGLEFLIYFQGNSAPDKSGLPSDRFSAERTGGSVSTLTIQRTQQEDSAVYLCASSLEAGGKPQHFGDGTRLSIL.

CDR3 sequence (DNA): TGTGCCAGCAGCTTAGTCCGGGGCGAGCAGTACTTC. The encoded protein is CASSLVRGEQYF. The chain carries TRBV11-2 and TRBJ2-7, with D tentatively TRBD2 (5 bases). Trimming pared 1 base from V and 6 bases from J, leaving 7 bases between. The germline CDR1 and CDR2 sequences are SGHAT and FQNNGV. This CDR3 has 12 residues.

This chain joins TRBV27 and TRBJ2-1; 7 positions match TRBD2. The junction had 6 bases not matched to a gene; V was cut back by 0 bases and J by 4 bases. The CDR3 has 16 amino acids. The germline gives CDR1 MNHEY, CDR2 SMNVEV (reference sequence). CDR3 bases: TGTGCCAGCAGTTTATCCCCGGCGGGAGATTACAATGAGCAGTTCTTC. Its translation is CASSLSPAGDYNEQFF.

This clone was counted a single time. This chain's CDR3 is CASSLVGGQPQHF. The DNA of the CDR3 is TGTGCCAGCAGCTTAGTAGGGGGTCAGCCCCAGCATTTT. The genes are TRBV5-6 and TRBJ1-5, with D possibly matching TRBD1 (6 bases). The CDR3 consists of 13 residues. CDR1 is SGHDT and CDR2 is YYEEEE in the germline V gene. Trimming took off 2 bases at V and 6 bases at J, with 9 bases between the two ends.

The CDR3 reads CASRQHRGRADTQYF. CDR3 coding DNA: TGTGCCAGCAGGCAGCACAGGGGGAGGGCAGATACGCAGTATTTT. This sequence joins TRBV7-8 and TRBJ2-3, with D possibly being TRBD1 (8 bases). V was trimmed by 6 bases and J by 4 bases, leaving 17 bases between them. CDR1 SGHVS and CDR2 FQNEAQ come from the germline V gene. CDR3 length: 15 residues. The whole variable domain, filled in from reference TRBV7-8 and TRBJ2-3, reads GAGVSQSPRYKVAKRGQDVALRCDPISGHVSLFWYQQALGQGPEFLTYFQNEAQLDKSGLPSDRFFAERPEGSVSTLKIQRTQQEDSAVYLCASRQHRGRADTQYFGPGTRLTVL.

The chain has TRBV9 and TRBJ2-2; 8 positions agree with TRBD1. The germline gives CDR1 SGDLS, CDR2 YYNGEE. The CDR3 length is 15 residues. The junction had 5 bases not matched to a gene; V was cut back by 4 bases and J by 3 bases. This CDR3 reads CASSIRGRDTGELFF. The CDR3 DNA sequence: TGTGCCAGCAGCATCAGGGGGCGTGACACCGGGGAGCTGTTTTTT.

This clone has just one count. V usage is TRBV7-9 and J usage is TRBJ2-7; 15 nucleotides agree with TRBD2. The CDR3 runs to 15 residues. V trimming: 7 bases; J trimming: 4 bases; junction bases outside the gene matches: 5. Per germline, CDR1 SEHNR and CDR2 FQNEAQ (reference sequence). The DNA for the CDR3 is TGTGCCAGCACTGGGACTAGCGGGAGGAAGTACGAGCAGTACTTC. This gives the protein CASTGTSGRKYEQYF.

The chain joins TRBV5-4 to TRBJ2-7, with 8 bases lining up with TRBD1. Germline CDR1 SGHNT, CDR2 YYREEE (reference sequence). J was trimmed by 0 bases and V by 3 bases; bases with no gene match: 5. The CDR3 has 15 residues. CDR3 sequence: CASSSRGRSSYEQYF. CDR3 coding DNA: TGTGCCAGCAGCTCCAGGGGGCGCAGCTCCTACGAGCAGTACTTC.

V usage is TRBV14 and J usage is TRBJ2-7, with 7 bases matching TRBD1. The CDR3 covers 15 residues. In germline, CDR1 is SGHDN, CDR2 FVKESK. V was clipped by 0 bases and J by 0 bases; unmatched bases: 2. The CDR3 loop reads CASSQEDRPSYEQYF. The DNA for the CDR3 is TGTGCCAGCAGCCAAGAGGACAGGCCCTCCTACGAGCAGTACTTC.

The chain links TRBV5-1 to TRBJ2-7; TRBD1 might be the D (7 bases). The length of the CDR3 is 16 residues. V lost 0 bases and J 2 bases, leaving 15 bases between the germline ends. CDR1 SGHRS and CDR2 YFSETQ come from the germline V gene. The CDR3 is CASSLGPQGTPYEQYF. Here the CDR3 DNA reads TGCGCCAGCAGCTTGGGTCCACAGGGGACTCCCTACGAGCAGTACTTC. The full variable domain, with the rest looked up from reference TRBV5-1 and TRBJ2-7, is KAGVTQTPRYLIKTRGQQVTLSCSPISGHRSVSWYQQTPGQGLQFLFEYFSETQRNKGNFPGRFSGRQFSNSRSEMNVSTLELGDSALYLCASSLGPQGTPYEQYFGPGTRLTVT.

J is TRBJ1-4 and V is TRBV27; 11 bases are shared with TRBD1. The CDR3 is 15 amino acids. Germline V CDR1 and CDR2: MNHEY, SMNVEV (reference sequence). V lost 6 bases to trimming and J lost 8 bases; unmatched junction nucleotides: 8. In DNA form, the CDR3 reads TGTGCCAGCAGCTTACTTGGGACAGGGGGGGAAAAACTGTTTTTT. Translating it yields CASSLLGTGGEKLFF.

This clone was found once. The chain couples TRBV5-4 to TRBJ2-3, with D maybe TRBD2 (6 bases). CDR1 is SGHNT, CDR2 YYREEE, per germline (reference sequence). There are 15 residues in the CDR3. Trimming pared 0 bases from V and 5 bases from J, leaving 13 bases between. The CDR3 here is CASSLVGSGLDTQYF. The CDR3 region has the DNA TGTGCCAGCAGCTTGGTCGGTAGCGGCTTAGATACGCAGTATTTT.